The 30 T cell receptor beta chains given below trace back to one sample, sequenced in a study of blood T cell repertoires in COVID-19. Data came from immunoSEQ multiplex PCR; TCRdb stores just in-frame clones and leaves some out. Of roughly 300,000 clones detected, 85% to 90% appear once; the ten largest clones hold more than 10%. Sequencing was done on a sample of peripheral blood. The receptors stem from a human donor in a cohort sampled during active COVID-19.

This clone was counted once. The rearrangement uses TRBV4-3 and TRBJ1-2; weak D call: TRBD1 (5 bases). The CDR3 runs to 17 residues. CDR1 and CDR2 (germline): LGHNA, YSLEER. Trimming removed 0 bases at V and 5 bases at J, with 19 bases between. In DNA form, the CDR3 reads TGCGCCAGCAGCCAAGACGGTATTGGGACTTACCTATATGGCTACACCTTC. It specifies CASSQDGIGTYLYGYTF.

The CDR3 here is CASSYGQGPSNEQFF. The CDR3 DNA sequence: TGTGCCAGCAGTTACGGTCAGGGGCCGAGCAATGAGCAGTTCTTC. This chain uses TRBV6-5 with TRBJ2-1; TRBD1 is a possible D gene (6 bases). The V and J ends lost 2 bases and 6 bases respectively, with 14 bases between them. The germline CDR1 and CDR2 sequences are MNHEY and SVGAGI. The CDR3 totals 15 residues.

The V and J genes are TRBV2 and TRBJ2-7; a weak D match, TRBD2 (5 bases). Germline CDR1 SNHLY, CDR2 FYNNEI. Trimming removed 0 bases at V and 2 bases at J, with 14 bases between. The CDR3 extends over 16 amino acids. The CDR3 is CASSEAQSGSAYEQYF. CDR3 nucleotides: TGTGCCAGCAGTGAAGCGCAATCGGGATCAGCCTACGAGCAGTACTTC.

This chain joins TRBV28 and TRBJ2-7; D might be TRBD1 (6 bases). The V end was cut by 6 bases, the J end by 3 bases, with 18 bases between. The CDR3 is made up of 15 amino acids. Germline CDR1 and CDR2: MDHEN and SYDVKM. CDR3 protein: CASRVLKDRGYEQYF. The CDR3 DNA follows: TGTGCCAGCAGAGTTTTAAAGGACAGAGGCTACGAGCAGTACTTC.

The chain links TRBV28 to TRBJ1-2; no clear D. Germline loops: CDR1 MDHEN, CDR2 SYDVKM. Trimming left V 5 bases short and J 4 bases short, with 5 bases between. The CDR3 consists of 11 residues. CDR3 sequence (DNA): TGTGCCAGCAGTCAGTCCTATGGCTACACCTTC. Amino acids: CASSQSYGYTF.

The genes are TRBV5-4 and TRBJ2-6; TRBD2 agrees at 14 bases. The germline CDR1 and CDR2 sequences are SGHNT and YYREEE (reference sequence). The CDR3 sequence is 18 residues long. V was clipped by 5 bases and J by 3 bases; unmatched bases: 7. CDR3 DNA: TGTGCCAGCAGAGAGGGACTAGCGGGAGCGGGTGGGGCCAACGTCCTGACTTTC. Translating it yields CASREGLAGAGGANVLTF.

The rearrangement uses TRBV27 and TRBJ2-7, with D unclear. Trimming shortened V by 2 bases and J by 4 bases, and 12 bases separated the two germline ends. The germline V gene has CDR1 MNHEY and CDR2 SMNVEV (reference sequence). The CDR3 is 14 amino acids. CDR3 region: CASSLRPSRYEQYF. For the CDR3, the DNA is TGTGCCAGCAGTTTAAGGCCCAGCAGGTACGAGCAGTACTTC.

This clone was counted a single time. This chain uses TRBV10-2 with TRBJ2-7, with 11 bases lining up with TRBD2. The CDR3 is made up of 14 amino acids. Germline V gene sequence: CDR1 WSHSY, CDR2 SAAADI. V lost 6 bases, J lost 1 base, and 2 bases stayed unmatched. Written as DNA, the CDR3 is TGCGCCAGCAGGACTAGCGGGAATTCCTACGAGCAGTACTTC. Protein product: CASRTSGNSYEQYF.

V is TRBV6-2 or TRBV6-3 and J is TRBJ2-3; 11 bases fit TRBD2. The CDR3 is 16 residues long. Trimming at V came to 2 bases and at J to 2 bases, leaving 3 bases not matched to a gene. Germline assignment: CDR1 MNHEY and CDR2 SVGEGT. The CDR3: CASSYPLAGVTDTQYF. The CDR3, as DNA: TGTGCCAGCAGTTACCCACTAGCGGGGGTCACAGATACGCAGTATTTT.

V is TRBV6-1 and J is TRBJ1-2, with D maybe TRBD1 (5 bases). Trimming took 0 bases from V and 6 from J, leaving 17 bases between them. Germline CDR1 and CDR2: MNHNS and SASEGT. CDR3 length: 16 residues. CDR3 nucleotide sequence: TGTGCCAGCAGTGAAGCGGGGGGTGAGGTTGGTCATGGCTACACCTTC. Translated: CASSEAGGEVGHGYTF.

The chain employs TRBV5-1 and TRBJ2-1; D may be TRBD1 (5 bases). Germline assignment: CDR1 SGHRS and CDR2 YFSETQ. Trimming took 3 bases from V and 5 from J, leaving 15 bases between them. The CDR3 covers 15 residues. Here the CDR3 DNA reads TGCGCCAGCAGCTCCCAGGGCCTTGTTCACAATGAGCAGTTCTTC. Its translation is CASSSQGLVHNEQFF.

The rearrangement links TRBV5-4 to TRBJ2-3; 13 bases agree with TRBD2. The V segment lost 4 bases and the J segment 6 bases; nucleotides outside the gene matches: 5. The germline CDR1 and CDR2 sequences are SGHNT and YYREEE (reference sequence). The CDR3 covers 15 residues. As DNA, the CDR3 is TGTGCCAGCAGCGACCGGACTAGCGGGAGTGATACGCAGTATTTT. This gives the protein CASSDRTSGSDTQYF.

In this sample, this clone turned up once. The chain has TRBV14 and TRBJ2-1; possible D gene TRBD1, 6 bases. Germline assignment: CDR1 SGHDN and CDR2 FVKESK. CDR3 length: 12 residues. The ends were cut back, 4 bases at V and 12 bases at J, with 13 bases in the middle. CDR3 protein: CASSPGVIGQFF. The CDR3 bases are TGTGCCAGCAGCCCAGGGGTTATAGGGCAGTTCTTC.

This clone was counted once. CDR3 nucleotide sequence: TGCGCCAGCAGCCAAGATCTAGCGGGCTACAATGAGCAGTTCTTC. This encodes CASSQDLAGYNEQFF. The chain combines TRBV4-1 with TRBJ2-1, with 8 bases fitting TRBD2. The CDR3 totals 15 residues. After removal of 0 bases from V and 3 bases from J, the junction contained 1 base not matched to a gene. Germline CDR1 reads MGHRA; CDR2 reads YSYEKL.

This chain connects TRBV19 to TRBJ2-1; TRBD1 might be the D (6 bases). The CDR3 runs 14 residues. Germline V gives CDR1 LNHDA, CDR2 SQIVND (reference sequence). Trimming removed 3 bases at V and 8 bases at J, with 14 bases between. The CDR3 loop reads CASSIPAGDDEQFF. The CDR3 nucleotides are TGTGCCAGTAGTATTCCAGCAGGGGACGATGAGCAGTTCTTC.

This chain joins TRBV19 and TRBJ2-5; no clear D. This CDR3 is built from 13 residues. CDR1 and CDR2 from the germline V gene are LNHDA and SQIVND (reference sequence). V was cut by 5 bases and J by 5 bases, with 12 bases left in between. CDR3 amino acids: CASSGGGYETQYF. Here the CDR3 DNA reads TGTGCCAGTAGTGGCGGCGGCTATGAGACCCAGTACTTC.

The V gene is TRBV7-6, the J gene TRBJ1-5, with 8 bases identical to TRBD1. The V gene's germline CDR1 is SGHVS and CDR2 FNYEAQ. After removal of 4 bases from V and 4 bases from J, the junction contained 6 bases not matched to a gene. The CDR3 runs to 15 residues. CDR3 nucleotide sequence: TGTGCCAGCAGCTCGACAGGGGACCCAAATCAGCCCCAGCATTTT. Protein product: CASSSTGDPNQPQHF.

The V call is TRBV19, the J call TRBJ2-1; 7 positions agree with TRBD1. The germline gives CDR1 LNHDA, CDR2 SQIVND (reference sequence). The CDR3 sequence is 16 residues long. Trimming took 8 bases from V and 4 from J; bases not matched to a gene: 14. The CDR3 sequence is CASSEAKGAQYNEQFF. CDR3 DNA: TGTGCCAGTTCTGAGGCTAAGGGGGCCCAGTACAATGAGCAGTTCTTC.

This clone showed up many times. The chain links TRBV7-9 to TRBJ2-2; TRBD1 is a possible D gene (5 bases). In germline, CDR1 is SEHNR, CDR2 FQNEAQ (reference sequence). V was cut by 5 bases and J by 3 bases, with 16 bases left in between. The CDR3 totals 16 residues. DNA for the CDR3: TGTGCCAGCAGCCAGGGCTTGGGGTTTTACACCGGGGAGCTGTTTTTT. Its protein is CASSQGLGFYTGELFF. The variable domain in full, completed from reference TRBV7-9 and TRBJ2-2, reads DTGVSQNPRHKITKRGQNVTFRCDPISEHNRLYWYRQTLGQGPEFLTYFQNEAQLEKSRLLSDRFSAERPKGSFSTLEIQRTEQGDSAMYLCASSQGLGFYTGELFFGEGSRLTVL.

The chain has TRBV19 and TRBJ2-1, with D maybe TRBD2 (5 bases). The CDR3 spans 14 residues. Per germline, CDR1 LNHDA and CDR2 SQIVND (reference sequence). The V end was cut by 6 bases, the J end by 8 bases, with 17 bases between. The CDR3 region is CASRPGGHVDEQFF. The CDR3, as DNA: TGTGCCAGTAGGCCGGGCGGGCACGTCGATGAGCAGTTCTTC.

This clone was seen a single time. This chain connects TRBV28 to TRBJ1-2, with 8 bases matching TRBD1. The V segment lost 5 bases and the J segment 3 bases; nucleotides outside the gene matches: 8. Looked up from germline, CDR1 is MDHEN and CDR2 is SYDVKM. The CDR3 is 15 residues long. The chain's CDR3 is CASSPSGTGDYGYTF. CDR3 nucleotide sequence: TGTGCCAGCAGTCCTTCCGGGACAGGAGACTATGGCTACACCTTC.

The chain joins TRBV5-4 to TRBJ2-7; 9 nucleotides agree with TRBD1. The CDR3 sequence is 14 residues long. V was clipped by 2 bases and J by 6 bases; unmatched bases: 6. Germline-derived CDR1 and CDR2 are SGHNT and YYREEE (reference sequence). The chain's CDR3 is CASSLQGAPLEQYF. The CDR3 DNA reads TGTGCCAGCAGCTTACAGGGGGCGCCTCTCGAGCAGTACTTC.

This chain uses TRBV9 with TRBJ2-1; 7 nucleotides line up with TRBD2. V lost 4 bases and J lost 5; bases outside the gene matches: 12. The germline V gene has CDR1 SGDLS and CDR2 YYNGEE. This CDR3 region has 16 residues. The CDR3 DNA reads TGTGCCAGCAGCCTAAGGGTACTAGCGCCGAACAATGAGCAGTTCTTC. Protein product: CASSLRVLAPNNEQFF.

The chain has TRBV18 and TRBJ1-4; D unresolved. Per germline, CDR1 KGHSH and CDR2 LQKENI. Trimming pared 5 bases from V and 8 bases from J, leaving 12 bases between. The CDR3 loop spans 13 amino acids. CDR3 coding DNA: TGTGCCAGCTCATCTCTACGGGAGGAAAAACTGTTTTTT. Its protein is CASSSLREEKLFF.

The genes are TRBV19 and TRBJ1-6; tentatively, D is TRBD1 (5 bases). This CDR3 has 13 residues. The V and J ends lost 5 bases and 7 bases respectively, with 9 bases between them. In germline, CDR1 is LNHDA, CDR2 SQIVND (reference sequence). The CDR3 DNA follows: TGTGCCAGTAGTCACAGACAGAATTCACCCCTCCACTTT. Translation gives CASSHRQNSPLHF.

The chain uses TRBV5-1 and TRBJ1-1; 7 positions agree with TRBD1. V lost 4 bases, J lost 0 bases, and 6 bases stayed unmatched. The CDR3 has 15 residues. The germline V gene has CDR1 SGHRS and CDR2 YFSETQ. Written as DNA, the CDR3 is TGCGCCAGCAGCGACCCGGGACAGTTGAACACTGAAGCTTTCTTT. It codes for CASSDPGQLNTEAFF.

The chain uses TRBV27 and TRBJ2-5; TRBD2 matches at 10 bases. Germline V gene data show CDR1 as MNHEY and CDR2 as SMNVEV (reference sequence). This CDR3 is 15 amino acids long. Trimming cost V 5 bases and J 5 bases; bases outside gene matches: 8. CDR3 nucleotides: TGTGCCAGCAGTCCAGCGGGAGGGACGAGGGAGACCCAGTACTTC. Amino acids: CASSPAGGTRETQYF.

In DNA, the CDR3 is TGTGCCAGCAGTTTCGGCACTAGCCGCTACGAGCAGTACTTC. Translating it yields CASSFGTSRYEQYF. The V and J genes are TRBV27 and TRBJ2-7, with D tentatively TRBD2 (6 bases). This CDR3 comprises 14 residues. Germline V gives CDR1 MNHEY, CDR2 SMNVEV (reference sequence). V was shortened by 3 bases and J by 3 bases, with 12 bases between the two germline ends.

This chain links TRBV11-2 with TRBJ2-3; possible D gene TRBD1, 6 bases. Trimming stripped 2 bases from V and 3 bases from J, with 12 bases between. The germline V gene has CDR1 SGHAT and CDR2 FQNNGV. The CDR3 consists of 15 residues. CDR3 sequence (DNA): TGTGCCAGCAGCTTAACCAGGGGACGAACAGATACGCAGTATTTT. Protein sequence: CASSLTRGRTDTQYF. Looking up the rest from reference TRBV11-2 and TRBJ2-3 gives the full variable domain: EAGVAQSPRYKIIEKRQSVAFWCNPISGHATLYWYQQILGQGPKLLIQFQNNGVVDDSQLPKDRFSAERLKGVDSTLKIQPAKLEDSAVYLCASSLTRGRTDTQYFGPGTRLTVL.

The chain recombines TRBV20-1 with TRBJ2-3; no clear D gene. Trimming took 6 bases from V and 0 from J, leaving 22 bases between them. This CDR3 is 17 amino acids long. Germline values: CDR1 DFQATT, CDR2 SNEGSKA (reference sequence). In nucleotides, the CDR3 is TGCAGTGCAAGTGGAGAATATCAAATTTCTAGCACAGATACGCAGTATTTT. This translates into CSASGEYQISSTDTQYF.